This T cell receptor (beta chain) was sequenced during a study of cytomegalovirus exposure and HLA in healthy donors. Study background: The 130 or so validation repertoires used a platform that matched the one used for the approximately 610 first-cohort repertoires, as a later analysis reported. Study-wide results and limits: One later analysis, an examination of the roughly 130 validation repertoires, found that first-cohort TCR clusters tended to co-occur in them.

Looked up from germline, CDR1 is SGHTA and CDR2 is FQGTGA. Trimming took off 4 bases at V and 5 bases at J, with 11 bases between the two ends. This CDR3 contains 13 residues. The 120-subject validation cohort, separate from the 666-subject first cohort, included the donors. Comments on this clone: Its antigen remains unidentified.

Using immunoSEQ multiplex PCR, the repertoire was profiled, and TCRdb retains in-frame clones only, with some absent. The sample contains under 250,000 clones, under 95% of which appear only once. Input material: PBMCs. The rearrangement uses TRBV7-3 and TRBJ1-1; tentatively, D is TRBD1 (6 bases). The source of this sequence is a woman aged 18-30 years in good health and CMV-seronegative. CDR3 in DNA: TGTGCCAGCAGCTCGGACAGACCAACTGAAGCTTTCTTT. It is translated as CASSSDRPTEAFF.